The 23 T cell receptor beta chains given below trace back to one sample, sequenced in a study of beta chain features in type 1 diabetes. TCRB transcripts that were expressed got sequenced, as all of the isolated RNA had been reverse transcribed. Using immunoSEQ multiplex PCR, the repertoire was profiled, and TCRdb retains in-frame clones only, with some absent. This table holds 150,000 or so clones, less than 9.5% found once. Sample: central memory CD4+ T cells from blood. These receptors originate from a woman aged 18-35 years in good health.

The rearrangement joins TRBV7-2 to TRBJ1-2, with 9 bases matching TRBD1. CDR1 and CDR2 (germline): SGHTA, FQGNSA. The CDR3 covers 13 residues. V was clipped by 3 bases and J by 8 bases; unmatched bases: 4. The CDR3, as DNA: TGTGCCAGCAGCTTGGGACAGGGAAGGGGCTACACCTTC. Amino acid sequence: CASSLGQGRGYTF.

The CDR3 loop is CASSLEQAQETQYF. Written as DNA, the CDR3 is TGTGCCAGCAGCTTAGAGCAGGCTCAAGAGACCCAGTACTTC. J is TRBJ2-5 and V is TRBV11-2; D not certain. Germline V gives CDR1 SGHAT, CDR2 FQNNGV. The CDR3 loop spans 14 amino acids. Trimming took 0 bases from V and 2 from J, leaving 7 bases between them.

CDR3 nucleotide sequence: TGTGCCAGCAGTCTAGGACAGTCGGCGACCCAGTACTTC. This codes for CASSLGQSATQYF. The J gene is TRBJ2-5, the V gene TRBV2, with a possible D match to TRBD1 (6 bases). Per the germline V gene, CDR1 is SNHLY and CDR2 is FYNNEI. V dropped 5 bases and J dropped 7 bases, with 14 bases sitting between them. CDR3 length: 13 residues. The whole variable domain, filled in from reference TRBV2 and TRBJ2-5, reads EPEVTQTPSHQVTQMGQEVILRCVPISNHLYFYWYRQILGQKVEFLVSFYNNEISEKSEIFDDQFSVERPDGSNFTLKIRSTKLEDSAMYFCASSLGQSATQYFGPGTRLLVL.

This clone was counted once. The chain combines TRBV25-1 with TRBJ2-7, with TRBD2 matching over 16 bases. Germline lookup yields CDR1 MGHDK and CDR2 SYGVNS. This CDR3 is 15 amino acids long. The V gene end was trimmed by 2 bases and the J gene end by 8 bases; junction bases not matched to a gene: 3. The CDR3 spells CASSEAGLAGGKQYF. CDR3 in DNA: TGTGCCAGCAGTGAAGCGGGACTAGCGGGGGGGAAGCAGTACTTC.

The rearrangement uses TRBV7-8 and TRBJ1-1, with D perhaps TRBD1 (5 bases). The V end lost 1 base, the J end lost 4 bases, and 13 bases lay between the germline ends. The germline gives CDR1 SGHVS, CDR2 FQNEAQ. The CDR3 runs to 15 residues. CDR3 sequence: CASSLGWGGGTEAFF. The CDR3 region has the DNA TGTGCCAGCAGCTTAGGTTGGGGCGGGGGCACTGAAGCTTTCTTT.

This clone was recorded a few times. The chain employs TRBV4-1 and TRBJ1-2; 7 nucleotides align to TRBD1. The CDR3 is 14 residues long. V lost 4 bases and J lost 4; bases outside the gene matches: 6. Germline V gives CDR1 MGHRA, CDR2 YSYEKL. Written as DNA, the CDR3 is TGCGCCAGCAGCCTTTCCCGGGACAGCTATGGCTACACCTTC. Its protein is CASSLSRDSYGYTF.

The chain couples TRBV7-2 to TRBJ2-2; D might be TRBD1 (6 bases). The CDR3 runs to 14 residues. CDR1 is SGHTA, CDR2 FQGNSA, per germline. The V end was cut by 5 bases, the J end by 7 bases, with 14 bases between. The CDR3, as DNA: TGTGCCAGCAGCAACATGCAGGGGATCGGGGAGCTGTTTTTT. Its protein is CASSNMQGIGELFF.

This clone was found a few times. This sequence joins TRBV19 and TRBJ2-1; a weak D match, TRBD2 (5 bases). The germline V gene encodes CDR1 LNHDA and CDR2 SQIVND (reference sequence). The CDR3 spans 13 residues. V was shortened by 1 base and J by 10 bases, with 11 bases between the two germline ends. The CDR3 loop is CASSIGVDSEQFF. The DNA for the CDR3 is TGTGCCAGTAGTATAGGAGTGGACTCCGAGCAGTTCTTC.

The chain couples TRBV30 to TRBJ1-1; TRBD1 is a possible D gene (5 bases). Per the germline V gene, CDR1 is GTSNPN and CDR2 is SVGIG (reference sequence). V shed 0 bases and J shed 5 bases, with 13 bases lying between them. CDR3 size: 14 residues. The CDR3 DNA is TGTGCCTGGAGTGTACCTGGGGGAGGGACTGAAGCTTTCTTT. Translating it yields CAWSVPGGGTEAFF.

CDR3 bases: TGTGCCAGCAGCCCCCAACGGGGAGGGCAAGAGACCCAGTACTTC. This sequence encodes CASSPQRGGQETQYF. The V and J genes are TRBV5-4 and TRBJ2-5; 7 nucleotides agree with TRBD2. Germline trimming cut 4 bases from V and 2 bases from J; bases unmatched to any gene: 8. Germline V CDR1 and CDR2: SGHNT, YYREEE (reference sequence). This CDR3 has 15 amino acids.

This clone has a handful of counts. The chain links TRBV7-2 to TRBJ2-5; 7 positions agree with TRBD2. Germline assignment: CDR1 SGHTA and CDR2 FQGNSA. This CDR3 contains 15 residues. The trim removed 2 bases at V and 2 bases at J, leaving 5 bases unmatched. CDR3 in amino acids: CASSLMGGGQETQYF. DNA of the CDR3: TGTGCCAGCAGCTTAATGGGCGGGGGTCAAGAGACCCAGTACTTC.

This clone has only a few counts. The chain employs TRBV28 and TRBJ1-2; no reliable D call. The CDR3 length is 15 residues. The V gene's germline CDR1 is MDHEN and CDR2 SYDVKM. Trimming took 6 bases from V and 4 from J, leaving 18 bases between them. The chain's CDR3 is CASSRADAPTYGYTF. CDR3 nucleotides: TGTGCCAGCAGCCGAGCGGACGCACCCACCTATGGCTACACCTTC.

This clone was detected only a few times. The rearrangement links TRBV28 to TRBJ1-1; D call uncertain. The V end was cut by 7 bases, the J end by 0 bases, with 12 bases between. The CDR3 length is 14 residues. CDR1 and CDR2 from the germline V gene are MDHEN and SYDVKM. The CDR3 region is CASTLNPMNTEAFF. CDR3 nucleotides: TGTGCCAGCACCCTAAATCCGATGAACACTGAAGCTTTCTTT.

This clone was detected many times. Here the CDR3 reads CASRGDRGETQYF. The CDR3 nucleotides are TGTGCCAGCAGGGGGGACAGGGGAGAGACCCAGTACTTC. This chain uses TRBV2 with TRBJ2-5; 10 bases agree with TRBD1. The CDR3 covers 13 residues. Germline assignment: CDR1 SNHLY and CDR2 FYNNEI. Trimming cost V 6 bases and J 4 bases; bases outside gene matches: 2. The full variable domain, with the rest looked up from reference TRBV2 and TRBJ2-5, is EPEVTQTPSHQVTQMGQEVILRCVPISNHLYFYWYRQILGQKVEFLVSFYNNEISEKSEIFDDQFSVERPDGSNFTLKIRSTKLEDSAMYFCASRGDRGETQYFGPGTRLLVL.

This sequence joins TRBV9 and TRBJ1-4, with unresolved D. CDR1 is SGDLS and CDR2 is YYNGEE in the germline V gene. The CDR3 is 14 residues long. Trimming left V 4 bases short and J 5 bases short, with 12 bases between. CDR3 in amino acids: CASSPRGPNEKLFF. The CDR3 DNA follows: TGTGCCAGCAGCCCCCGGGGTCCGAATGAAAAACTGTTTTTT.

The rearrangement joins TRBV5-4 to TRBJ1-1; 8 bases agree with TRBD1. Germline V gene lookup returns CDR1 SGHNT and CDR2 YYREEE (reference sequence). CDR3 length: 14 residues. V was pared by 7 bases and J by 4 bases, with 9 bases of the junction left unmatched. The DNA of the CDR3 is TGTGCCAGCCTACCGACAGGGGTGAGCACTGAAGCTTTCTTT. Translating it yields CASLPTGVSTEAFF.

The gene calls are TRBV7-2 and TRBJ1-1, with a tentative D call TRBD1 (6 bases). The CDR3 is made up of 13 amino acids. Trimming took 5 bases from V and 1 from J, leaving 8 bases between them. Per germline, CDR1 SGHTA and CDR2 FQGNSA. The CDR3 nucleotides read TGTGCCAGCAGCGAGGACAGGAACACTGAAGCTTTCTTT. This translates into CASSEDRNTEAFF.

V and J are TRBV19 and TRBJ1-2; 11 bases map to TRBD1. The CDR3 is 14 residues long. V lost 5 bases, J lost 4 bases, and 3 bases stayed unmatched. Germline CDR1 reads LNHDA; CDR2 reads SQIVND (reference sequence). The CDR3 spells CASSDGTGGYGYTF. The DNA of the CDR3 is TGTGCCAGTAGTGACGGGACAGGGGGCTATGGCTACACCTTC. The full variable domain, completed using reference TRBV19 and TRBJ1-2, is DGGITQSPKYLFRKEGQNVTLSCEQNLNHDAMYWYRQDPGQGLRLIYYSQIVNDFQKGDIAEGYSVSREKKESFPLTVTSAQKNPTAFYLCASSDGTGGYGYTFGSGTRLTVV.

V and J are TRBV15 and TRBJ2-1, with TRBD2 as a possible D gene (6 bases). The V and J ends lost 5 bases and 4 bases respectively, with 15 bases between them. Germline V gene lookup returns CDR1 LNHNV and CDR2 YYDKDF (reference sequence). This CDR3 has 15 residues. In DNA form, the CDR3 reads TGTGCCACCAGCGGTTCGGAGGGATCTTACAATGAGCAGTTCTTC. It is translated as CATSGSEGSYNEQFF.

The chain combines TRBV5-4 with TRBJ1-2, with D perhaps TRBD1 (5 bases). Germline loops: CDR1 SGHNT, CDR2 YYREEE (reference sequence). The V and J ends lost 1 base and 7 bases respectively, with 11 bases between them. There are 13 residues in the CDR3. The CDR3 spells CASSLLGGTGYTF. In DNA form, the CDR3 reads TGTGCCAGCAGCTTGCTGGGGGGGACTGGCTACACCTTC.

This chain links TRBV30 with TRBJ2-3, with 11 bases matching TRBD2. Germline V gene data show CDR1 as GTSNPN and CDR2 as SVGIG (reference sequence). The CDR3 spans 13 residues. The J segment lost 9 bases and the V segment lost 2 bases, leaving 4 bases of the junction unmatched. CDR3 sequence (DNA): TGTGCCTGGAGTCCGATAGCGGGGGGGACGCAGTATTTT. Protein sequence: CAWSPIAGGTQYF.

This clone has more than one count but fewer than ten. The V and J genes are TRBV7-6 and TRBJ1-6; no definite D call. Trimming cost V 1 base and J 8 bases, with 15 bases left between them. Germline CDR1 reads SGHVS; CDR2 reads FNYEAQ. The length of the CDR3 is 16 residues. CDR3 sequence (DNA): TGTGCCAGCAGCTTAGACGGCGGGCAAACGGATTCACCCCTCCACTTT. This codes for CASSLDGGQTDSPLHF.

As to this clone: Other DNA sequences of this sample code for an identical CDR3. V is TRBV7-2 and J is TRBJ2-3; TRBD2 aligns across 9 bases. CDR3 size: 14 residues. CDR1 and CDR2 from the germline V gene are SGHTA and FQGNSA. J gave up 3 bases and V 5 bases, and 3 bases lay outside the gene matches. The DNA of the CDR3 is TGTGCCAGCAGCCCCGGACTAGCGACAGATACGCAGTATTTT. It encodes CASSPGLATDTQYF.